The text below deals with one TCR beta chain. Its specificity is not known. The sample originates from a study of T-cell reconstitution after alpha-beta-depleted transplantation in children. Study-wide results and limits: At day 60, the high TCRbeta diversity found in some patients originated from recipient T cells and thymic progenitors that had survived. Newly generated T cells supplied most T-cell counts and diversity one year post-transplant.

The germline CDR1 and CDR2 sequences are SEHNR and FQNEAQ (reference sequence). The ends were cut back, 1 base at V and 5 bases at J, with 13 bases in the middle. The CDR3 sequence is 15 residues long. Preparation of the TCRbeta library involved a method that used unique molecular identifiers. MiXCR, run by TCRdb on the PCR reads, gives a single entry per CDR3 protein. Counted here are fewer than 550,000 distinct CDR3 sequences, over 9.5% occurring once; the ten biggest clones make up 13% to 15%. This specimen consisted of PBMCs, mostly from graft donor cells, obtained 180 days after TCRalphabeta/CD19-depleted stem cell transplant. The sequence came from a female patient between 2 and 15 years old who had a stem cell transplant for aplastic anemia, so the T cells may come from the graft donor. The chain is built from TRBV7-9 and TRBJ2-3, with a tentative D call TRBD2 (6 bases). For the CDR3, the DNA is TGTGCCAGCAGCTTAGTAGCGGCTCCCGGAGATACGCAGTATTTT. This translates into CASSLVAAPGDTQYF. Complete variable domain (other parts from reference TRBV7-9 and TRBJ2-3): DTGVSQNPRHKITKRGQNVTFRCDPISEHNRLYWYRQTLGQGPEFLTYFQNEAQLEKSRLLSDRFSAERPKGSFSTLEIQRTEQGDSAMYLCASSLVAAPGDTQYFGPGTRLTVL.